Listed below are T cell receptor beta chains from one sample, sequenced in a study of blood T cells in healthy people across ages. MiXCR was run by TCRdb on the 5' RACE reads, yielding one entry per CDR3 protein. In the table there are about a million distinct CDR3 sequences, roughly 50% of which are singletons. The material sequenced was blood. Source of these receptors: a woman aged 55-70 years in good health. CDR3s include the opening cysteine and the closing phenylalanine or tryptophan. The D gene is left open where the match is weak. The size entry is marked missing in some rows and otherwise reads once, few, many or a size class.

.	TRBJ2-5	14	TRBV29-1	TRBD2	CSVEALAGRETQYF	TGCAGCGTTGAAGCTCTAGCGGGAAGGGAGACCCAGTACTTC
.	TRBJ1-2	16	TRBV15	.	CATSSPWDGPHYGYTF	TGTGCCACCAGCAGCCCCTGGGACGGTCCTCACTATGGCTACACCTTC
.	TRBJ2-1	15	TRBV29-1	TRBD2	CSVEGPSGSFNEQFF	TGCAGCGTTGAAGGGCCTAGCGGGAGTTTTAATGAGCAGTTCTTC
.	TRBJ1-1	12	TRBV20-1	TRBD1	CSARRDREDAFF	TGCAGTGCTAGGAGGGACAGGGAGGACGCTTTCTTT
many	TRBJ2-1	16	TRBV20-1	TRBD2	CSAREPLAGAYNEQFF	TGCAGTGCTAGAGAACCTCTAGCGGGGGCATACAATGAGCAGTTCTTC
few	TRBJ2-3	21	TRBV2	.	CAIPFGRDRLPLLSSTDTQYF	TGTGCCATTCCCTTCGGGCGGGACCGCCTACCCCTCTTATCTAGCACAGATACGCAGTATTTT
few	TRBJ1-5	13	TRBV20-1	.	CSARDAADQPQHF	TGCAGTGCTAGAGATGCGGCCGATCAGCCCCAGCATTTT
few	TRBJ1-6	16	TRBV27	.	CASSLLTEPGVSPLHF	TGTGCCAGCAGTTTATTAACGGAACCAGGGGTTTCACCCCTCCACTTT
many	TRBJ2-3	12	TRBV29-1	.	CSVEEVTDTQYF	TGCAGCGTTGAAGAAGTGACAGATACGCAGTATTTT
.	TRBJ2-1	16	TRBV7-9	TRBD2	CASSERLAGAVNEQFF	TGTGCCAGCAGCGAAAGACTAGCGGGAGCAGTAAATGAGCAGTTCTTC
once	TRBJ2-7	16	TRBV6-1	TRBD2	CASSEAEGDYSYEQYF	TGTGCCAGCAGTGAAGCGGAAGGGGACTACTCCTACGAGCAGTACTTC
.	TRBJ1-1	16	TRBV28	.	CASSPINEGKNTEAFF	TGTGCCAGCAGTCCTATTAACGAAGGGAAGAACACTGAAGCTTTCTTT
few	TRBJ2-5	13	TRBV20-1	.	CSASRDTQETQYF	TGCAGTGCTAGCCGGGACACTCAAGAGACCCAGTACTTC
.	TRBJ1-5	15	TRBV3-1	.	CASTQGSGGNQPQHF	TGTGCCAGCACCCAGGGGTCTGGGGGCAATCAGCCCCAGCATTTT
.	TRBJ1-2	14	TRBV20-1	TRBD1	CHAGLGQGFVGYTF	TGCCACGCGGGGTTGGGACAGGGGTTTGTAGGCTACACCTTC
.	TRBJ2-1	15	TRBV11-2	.	CASSRGVLSYNEQFF	TGTGCCAGCAGCCGAGGGGTTTTGTCCTACAATGAGCAGTTCTTC
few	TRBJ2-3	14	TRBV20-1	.	CSATGATTTDTQYF	TGCAGTGCTACGGGTGCTACTACCACAGATACGCAGTATTTT
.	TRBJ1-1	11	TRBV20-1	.	CSAPRYTEAFF	TGCAGTGCTCCACGGTACACTGAAGCTTTCTTT
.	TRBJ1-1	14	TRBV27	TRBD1	CASRADRERREAFF	TGTGCCAGCAGGGCGGACAGGGAAAGGCGTGAAGCTTTCTTT
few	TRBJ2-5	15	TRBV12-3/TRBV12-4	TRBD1	CASSLIGTDQETQYF	TGTGCCAGCAGCCTAATAGGGACAGACCAAGAGACCCAGTACTTC
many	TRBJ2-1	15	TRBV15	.	CATSRARGSYNEQFF	TGTGCCACCAGCAGAGCCCGGGGATCCTACAATGAGCAGTTCTTC
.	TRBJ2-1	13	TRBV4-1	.	CASSQEVEREQFF	TGCGCCAGCAGCCAAGAGGTGGAGCGGGAGCAGTTCTTC
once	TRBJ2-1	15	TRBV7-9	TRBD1	CASSPGDRDYNEQFF	TGTGCCAGCAGCCCCGGGGACAGGGATTACAATGAGCAGTTCTTC
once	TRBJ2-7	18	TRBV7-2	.	CASSPPPRSGLSSYEQYF	TGTGCCAGCAGCCCCCCGCCACGGAGCGGTCTTTCCTCCTACGAGCAGTACTTC
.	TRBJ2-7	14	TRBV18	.	CASSPPAITYGQYF	TGTGCCAGCTCACCTCCAGCTATCACCTACGGTCAGTACTTC
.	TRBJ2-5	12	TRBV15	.	CATSRDGGTQYF	TGTGCCACCAGCAGAGATGGGGGGACCCAGTACTTC
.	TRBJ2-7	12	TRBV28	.	CASSPSDREQYF	TGTGCCAGCAGTCCTAGCGACCGTGAGCAGTACTTC
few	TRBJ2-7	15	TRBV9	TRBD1	CASSSGQGAPNEQYF	TGTGCCAGCAGCTCTGGACAGGGGGCCCCCAACGAGCAGTACTTC
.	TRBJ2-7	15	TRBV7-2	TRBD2	CASSSAGGRRYEQYF	TGTGCCAGCAGTTCCGCTGGCGGGAGGCGCTACGAGCAGTACTTC
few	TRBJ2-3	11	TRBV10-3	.	CAISKADTQYF	TGTGCCATCAGTAAAGCAGATACGCAGTATTTT
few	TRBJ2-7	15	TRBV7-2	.	CASSSFGESSYEQYF	TGTGCCAGCAGCTCCTTCGGGGAGAGCTCCTACGAGCAGTACTTC